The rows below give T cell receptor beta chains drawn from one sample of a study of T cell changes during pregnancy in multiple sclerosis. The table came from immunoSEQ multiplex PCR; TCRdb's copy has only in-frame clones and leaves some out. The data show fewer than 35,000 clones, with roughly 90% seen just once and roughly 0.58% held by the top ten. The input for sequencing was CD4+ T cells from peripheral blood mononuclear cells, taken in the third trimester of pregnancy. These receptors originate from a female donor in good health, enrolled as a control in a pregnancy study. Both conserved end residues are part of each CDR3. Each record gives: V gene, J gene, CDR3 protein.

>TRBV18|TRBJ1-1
CASSPRQGLDTEAFF
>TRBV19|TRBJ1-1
CASSGRGENTEAFF
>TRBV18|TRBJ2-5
CASSPGAVETQYF
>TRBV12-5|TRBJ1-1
CASGRAYPGQHMNTEAFF
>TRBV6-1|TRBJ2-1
CASSVAVDEQFF
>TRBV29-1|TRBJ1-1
CSAHYTGQLNTEAFF
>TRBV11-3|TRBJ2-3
CASSPLVTSGRGDTQYF
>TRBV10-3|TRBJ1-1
CAIGTGSAEAFF
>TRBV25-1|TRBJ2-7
CARGLAADEQYF
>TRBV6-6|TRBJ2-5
CASRMDRVNRETQYF
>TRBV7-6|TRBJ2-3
CASSWGTSGGSPLDTQYF
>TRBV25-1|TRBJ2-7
CASKGQGVYEQYF
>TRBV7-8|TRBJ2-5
CASSLSETQYF
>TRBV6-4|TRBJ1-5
CASSLTGDQPQHF
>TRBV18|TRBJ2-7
CASSLQGPPYEQYF
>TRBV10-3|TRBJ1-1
CAISEVGSMNTEAFF
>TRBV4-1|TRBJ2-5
CASSRAGAGGNQETQYF